Sequencing of this TCR beta chain was carried out in a study of PD-1 blockade in classical Hodgkin lymphoma. Whole-study results and caveats: Patients with a complete response exhibited baseline diversity comparable to newly diagnosed patients. Newly diagnosed patients were reported to exhibit reduced baseline TCR diversity relative to healthy donors. The authors have not defined what causes the repertoire differences, possibly disease activity or prior therapy.

Germline V gene lookup returns CDR1 SEHNR and CDR2 FQNEAQ (reference sequence). Trimming removed 4 bases from V and 2 bases from J, with 18 bases in between. The CDR3 loop spans 16 amino acids. Every patient was affected by relapse after autologous stem cell transplantation, while exposure to brentuximab vedotin was not uniform. CD4+ T cells were purified from thawed PBMCs by negative selection. Regarding this clone: Its antigen remains unknown.

TCRdb keeps only in-frame clones here, not all; method: immunoSEQ multiplex PCR. The profile covers tens of thousands of clones, with roughly 84% appearing a single time and more than 1.5% taken by the ten largest. The TCR sequence derives from a human donor with classical Hodgkin lymphoma. The source was CD4+ T cells from blood, collected at baseline. The chain is built from TRBV7-9 and TRBJ2-7; tentatively, D is TRBD1 (5 bases). For the CDR3, the DNA is TGTGCCAGCAGCTCAAAAGTAGGCCAGGGCGCCTACGAGCAGTACTTC. This translates into CASSSKVGQGAYEQYF.